Each of the 26 T cell receptor beta chains below was sequenced from the same sample in a study of shared clonotypes between healthy human individuals. Repertoires were generated with immunoSEQ multiplex PCR, while TCRdb's copy carries only in-frame clones and drops some. The repertoire includes some 2,400,000 clones, 90% to 96% of them detected once, and roughly 0.13% sits in the top ten. The specimen was naive CD4+ T cells sorted from blood. Subset here: CD45RA+ positively selected. The receptors were sampled from a man younger than 30 in good health.

The J gene is TRBJ1-5, the V gene TRBV6-1; a weak D match, TRBD1 (6 bases). Between the trimmed V and J ends, which lost 3 bases and 6 bases, there was a span of 12 bases. The CDR3 runs to 14 residues. CDR1 and CDR2 (germline): MNHNS, SASEGT. The CDR3 nucleotides read TGTGCCAGCAGTGAGACCCAGGGGAGTCAGCCCCAGCATTTT. Translation: CASSETQGSQPQHF.

V usage is TRBV9 and J usage is TRBJ2-2; 7 nucleotides match TRBD2. V was pared by 0 bases and J by 3 bases, with 2 bases of the junction left unmatched. This CDR3 has 15 amino acids. The germline V gene encodes CDR1 SGDLS and CDR2 YYNGEE. The CDR3 DNA reads as TGTGCCAGCAGCGTAGAGGGAGGGGACACCGGGGAGCTGTTTTTT. Protein product: CASSVEGGDTGELFF.

The chain has TRBV7-2 and TRBJ2-2, with D unresolved. The CDR3 sequence is 13 residues long. The V end lost 6 bases, the J end lost 4 bases, and 9 bases lay between the germline ends. Germline V gene sequence: CDR1 SGHTA, CDR2 FQGNSA. CDR3 sequence: CASSPSATGELFF. Written as DNA, the CDR3 is TGTGCCAGCAGTCCCTCCGCCACCGGGGAGCTGTTTTTT.

Details on this clone: This CDR3 is also generated by other DNA sequences in the sample. This sequence joins TRBV7-9 and TRBJ1-2; possibly TRBD1 for D (5 bases). The CDR3 totals 14 residues. V lost 2 bases to trimming and J lost 1 base, with 8 bases between them. In germline, CDR1 is SEHNR, CDR2 FQNEAQ (reference sequence). The CDR3 sequence is CASSLSGVNYGYTF. The DNA for the CDR3 is TGTGCCAGCAGCTTATCGGGGGTTAACTATGGCTACACCTTC. Full variable domain (remainder filled in from reference TRBV7-9 and TRBJ1-2): DTGVSQNPRHKITKRGQNVTFRCDPISEHNRLYWYRQTLGQGPEFLTYFQNEAQLEKSRLLSDRFSAERPKGSFSTLEIQRTEQGDSAMYLCASSLSGVNYGYTFGSGTRLTVV.

As concerns this clone: Other DNA sequences from this sample encode an identical CDR3 as well. This chain joins TRBV18 and TRBJ2-7, with D tentatively TRBD2 (5 bases). The V gene's germline CDR1 is KGHSH and CDR2 LQKENI. The CDR3 is made up of 15 amino acids. Trimming removed 0 bases from V and 2 bases from J, with 11 bases in between. The CDR3 sequence: CASSPPVAGAYEQYF. The CDR3 nucleotides are TGTGCCAGCTCACCACCTGTTGCGGGCGCCTACGAGCAGTACTTC.

Written as DNA, the CDR3 is TGTGCCAGCAGTTCCGACTCCGCAGAGACCCAGTACTTC. It yields the protein CASSSDSAETQYF. The rearrangement joins TRBV28 to TRBJ2-5; D remains unclear. The CDR3 is 13 residues long. The V gene's germline CDR1 is MDHEN and CDR2 SYDVKM. V gave up 4 bases and J gave up 4 bases, with 10 bases separating them.

The CDR3 spells CASSSTGTSGPTPYEQYF. CDR3 in DNA: TGCGCCAGCAGCTCCACCGGGACTAGCGGGCCTACCCCCTACGAGCAGTACTTC. V gene TRBV5-1 combines with J gene TRBJ2-7, with 12 bases that match TRBD2. Looked up from germline, CDR1 is SGHRS and CDR2 is YFSETQ. With V trimmed by 3 bases and J by 2 bases, 12 bases remained unmatched. The CDR3 runs to 18 residues.

The chain has TRBV4-2 and TRBJ2-7; D may match TRBD1 or TRBD2 (5 bases each). CDR3 length: 14 residues. Germline V gives CDR1 LGHNA, CDR2 YNFKEQ. Trimming pared 4 bases from V and 5 bases from J, leaving 15 bases between. This CDR3 reads CASSPGGSRDEQYF. As DNA, the CDR3 is TGTGCCAGCAGCCCTGGGGGTTCACGCGACGAGCAGTACTTC.

The V and J genes are TRBV27 and TRBJ2-1; the D is unclear. V dropped 3 bases and J dropped 9 bases, with 18 bases sitting between them. This CDR3 comprises 15 residues. Germline-derived CDR1 and CDR2 are MNHEY and SMNVEV (reference sequence). The CDR3 region has the DNA TGTGCCAGCAGTTTGGAGAGAGAGCCTACGAGTGAGCAGTTCTTC. Translation: CASSLEREPTSEQFF.

The V gene is TRBV7-6, the J gene TRBJ2-2, with D hard to call. Germline V gene sequence: CDR1 SGHVS, CDR2 FNYEAQ. V lost 2 bases, J lost 6 bases, and 16 bases lay in between. The CDR3 length is 16 residues. DNA for the CDR3: TGTGCCAGCAGCTTAAACATGGGCGCTAATGCCGGGGAGCTGTTTTTT. Amino acids: CASSLNMGANAGELFF.

This clone was detected only once. Germline is not matched at one junction end, which may reflect a read error. The genes are TRBV7-7 and TRBJ1-6; 7 bases line up with TRBD1. Germline V gives CDR1 SSHAT, CDR2 FNYEAQ (reference sequence). This CDR3 contains 13 residues. Here the CDR3 reads CARRQGNNSPLHF. In DNA, the CDR3 is TGTGCCCGCAGACAGGGCAATAATTCACCCCTCCACTTT. Using reference TRBV7-7 and TRBJ1-6 for the parts outside the CDR3, the full variable domain is GAGVSQSPRYKVTKRGQDVTLRCDPISSHATLYWYQQALGQGPEFLTYFNYEAQPDKSGLPSDRFSAERPEGSISTLTIQRTEQRDSAMYRCARRQGNNSPLHFGNGTRLTVT.

The rearrangement joins TRBV6-1 to TRBJ1-3; D gene uncertain. The CDR3 spans 13 residues. The V gene lost 4 bases and the J gene lost 2 bases, with 6 bases spanning the gap. Germline CDR1 reads MNHNS; CDR2 reads SASEGT. This CDR3 is CASSATAGNTIYF. The CDR3 region has the DNA TGTGCCAGCAGTGCTACTGCTGGAAACACCATATATTTT.

The V gene is TRBV5-6, the J gene TRBJ1-2; no definite D call. V shed 0 bases and J shed 4 bases, with 22 bases lying between them. The germline V gene has CDR1 SGHDT and CDR2 YYEEEE. The CDR3 totals 18 residues. DNA for the CDR3: TGTGCCAGCAGCTTGGTGGGGTCGGTGACTGATTTAGGCTATGGCTACACCTTC. It translates to CASSLVGSVTDLGYGYTF.

This chain connects TRBV30 to TRBJ1-2; perhaps TRBD1 as D (5 bases). Trimming removed 4 bases from V and 4 bases from J, with 19 bases in between. Germline assignment: CDR1 GTSNPN and CDR2 SVGIG (reference sequence). The CDR3 covers 15 residues. The CDR3 protein is CAWNPLRGTVYGYTF. The CDR3 DNA is TGTGCCTGGAACCCTCTCCGAGGGACGGTCTATGGCTACACCTTC.

This clone was observed once. This sequence joins TRBV7-9 and TRBJ1-2; tentative D call: TRBD1 (6 bases). The CDR3 spans 17 residues. Per germline, CDR1 SEHNR and CDR2 FQNEAQ (reference sequence). The V and J ends lost 2 bases and 5 bases respectively, with 21 bases between them. CDR3 coding DNA: TGTGCCAGCAGCTTAAAGCAGGGGTCCCGCGTAGGATATGGCTACACCTTC. Protein sequence: CASSLKQGSRVGYGYTF.

The CDR3: CASSLGDSPLHF. The DNA for the CDR3 is TGTGCCAGCAGCCTAGGGGATTCACCCCTCCACTTT. This sequence joins TRBV7-3 and TRBJ1-6; D is possibly TRBD1 (5 bases). Germline CDR1 and CDR2: SGHTA and FQGTGA. V was shortened by 5 bases and J by 8 bases, with 7 bases between the two germline ends. The CDR3 spans 12 residues.

Notes on this clone: This sample also contains other DNA sequences that code for the same CDR3. The chain joins TRBV30 to TRBJ2-1, with D hard to call. Looked up from germline, CDR1 is GTSNPN and CDR2 is SVGIG (reference sequence). Trimming took off 0 bases at V and 0 bases at J, with 9 bases between the two ends. CDR3 length equals 15 residues. In DNA form, the CDR3 reads TGTGCCTGGAGTGTAAGGGCAGGCTCCTACAATGAGCAGTTCTTC. It translates to CAWSVRAGSYNEQFF.

The chain is built from TRBV30 and TRBJ1-6; TRBD1 is a possible D gene (5 bases). The germline V and J ends were trimmed by 0 bases and 7 bases, with 19 bases remaining between them. The CDR3 is made up of 17 amino acids. Germline V gene sequence: CDR1 GTSNPN, CDR2 SVGIG (reference sequence). CDR3 sequence reads: CAWSVGRGGRRNSPLHF. The CDR3 nucleotides read TGTGCCTGGAGTGTTGGAAGGGGTGGCAGGCGGAATTCACCCCTCCACTTT. The entire variable domain, with the rest obtained from reference TRBV30 and TRBJ1-6, is as follows: SQTIHQWPATLVQPVGSPLSLECTVEGTSNPNLYWYRQAAGRGLQLLFYSVGIGQISSEVPQNLSASRPQDRQFILSSKKLLLSDSGFYLCAWSVGRGGRRNSPLHFGNGTRLTVT.

The chain links TRBV4-1 to TRBJ1-1; D gene unclear. V was shortened by 4 bases and J by 8 bases, with 14 bases between the two germline ends. The germline V gene has CDR1 MGHRA and CDR2 YSYEKL. This CDR3 comprises 13 residues. The CDR3 DNA reads TGCGCCAGCAGCCTAACAGTCCAGTGGGAAGCTTTCTTT. Translation gives CASSLTVQWEAFF.

This clone was found once. This chain links TRBV29-1 with TRBJ2-7; D is ambiguous. Germline V gene lookup returns CDR1 SQVTM and CDR2 ANQGSEA. Trimming took 6 bases from V and 1 from J, leaving 7 bases between them. The CDR3 length is 11 residues. CDR3 sequence (DNA): TGCAGCGTCCTGGGGTCCTACGAGCAGTACTTC. Protein sequence: CSVLGSYEQYF.

The DNA for the CDR3 is TGTGCCAGCAGTGTTAGGAGAGGACTAGCGGGTTCTGAGACCCAGTACTTC. Its protein product is CASSVRRGLAGSETQYF. This sequence joins TRBV25-1 and TRBJ2-5; 11 bases align to TRBD2. The V gene end was trimmed by 4 bases and the J gene end by 5 bases; junction bases not matched to a gene: 12. The CDR3 runs to 17 residues. Germline V gene lookup returns CDR1 MGHDK and CDR2 SYGVNS.

This rearrangement joins TRBV7-2 to TRBJ2-3, with D possibly being TRBD2 (5 bases). The CDR3 consists of 16 residues. The germline V and J ends were trimmed by 2 bases and 0 bases, with 12 bases remaining between them. CDR1 is SGHTA, CDR2 FQGNSA, per germline. The CDR3 DNA sequence: TGTGCCAGCAGCTTAATGGGCGGGCAAAGCACAGATACGCAGTATTTT. It translates to CASSLMGGQSTDTQYF. The variable domain in full, completed from reference TRBV7-2 and TRBJ2-3, reads GAGVSQSPSNKVTEKGKDVELRCDPISGHTALYWYRQSLGQGLEFLIYFQGNSAPDKSGLPSDRFSAERTGGSVSTLTIQRTQQEDSAVYLCASSLMGGQSTDTQYFGPGTRLTVL.

This chain links TRBV27 with TRBJ2-3; 9 nucleotides agree with TRBD2. The CDR3 sequence is 16 residues long. Germline CDR1 MNHEY, CDR2 SMNVEV (reference sequence). V was pared by 6 bases and J by 2 bases, with 9 bases of the junction left unmatched. The CDR3 reads CASRGAGTSSTDTQYF. Here the CDR3 DNA reads TGTGCCAGCAGGGGGGCCGGGACTAGCTCCACAGATACGCAGTATTTT.

The chain couples TRBV11-2 to TRBJ2-6; a possible D gene is TRBD1 (6 bases). This CDR3 is 18 amino acids long. Deletions cut 1 base from V and 1 base from J, with 14 bases between. Germline CDR1 SGHAT, CDR2 FQNNGV. CDR3 loop: CASSLAPTGTSGANVLTF. The CDR3 DNA reads TGTGCCAGCAGCTTAGCCCCCACAGGGACATCTGGGGCCAACGTCCTGACTTTC.

This chain joins TRBV10-3 and TRBJ2-2, with D perhaps matching TRBD2 (6 bases). Germline V lookup: CDR1 ENHRY, CDR2 SYGVKD. The V gene lost 11 bases and the J gene lost 0 bases, with 16 bases spanning the gap. The length of the CDR3 is 15 residues. CDR3 sequence reads: CAGGSSGANTGELFF. The CDR3 DNA reads TGTGCCGGGGGGTCCAGCGGCGCGAACACCGGGGAGCTGTTTTTT.

The sample holds one count of this clone. This chain connects TRBV7-9 to TRBJ2-1; 10 bases map to TRBD1. The CDR3 is made up of 14 amino acids. CDR1 is SEHNR, CDR2 FQNEAQ, per germline (reference sequence). Losses at the gene ends were 1 base for V and 8 bases for J; bases not matched to a gene: 2. The chain's CDR3 is CASSLGQGAHEQFF. In nucleotides, the CDR3 is TGTGCCAGCAGCTTAGGACAGGGGGCGCATGAGCAGTTCTTC.